This T cell receptor beta chain was retrieved from a study of blood T cell repertoires in COVID-19. About the research overall: In each case, the material was cDNA or gDNA derived from T cells, B-cell-depleted T cells, or PBMCs.

Seattle-derived patients entered the study during active infection and were followed longitudinally. In the authors' methods: Estimation of nucleated cell counts relied on the amplification of reference gene primers. Profiling relied on immunoSEQ multiplex PCR, and the TCRdb table lists in-frame clones only, not all of them. V and J calls and clone size are as listed in that table; D and trimming were resolved from the DNA. The profile shows 410,000 or so clones, about 91% of them singletons. Looked up from germline, CDR1 is MNHEY and CDR2 is SMNVEV (reference sequence). Trimming cost V 9 bases and J 7 bases; bases outside gene matches: 4. The CDR3 runs to 11 residues.

This chain links TRBV27 with TRBJ1-2, with 8 bases that match TRBD1. The clonotype was recovered from a middle-aged woman with COVID-19, enrolled during active disease. The specimen sequenced was peripheral blood. CDR3: CASGQGGGYTF. In DNA form, the CDR3 reads TGTGCCAGTGGACAGGGAGGTGGCTACACCTTC.